The 31 T cell receptor beta chains below were found in one sample sequenced in a study of multiple sclerosis patients with progressive multifocal leukoencephalopathy. Assay: immunoSEQ multiplex PCR; the TCRdb copy retains only in-frame clones and omits some. The table includes approximately 27,000 clones, approximately 85% detected once. Time point indicated: time of PML onset. Here the sequenced sample was PBMCs, taken from a patient treated with natalizumab. The receptors here all came from a young woman with progressive multifocal leukoencephalopathy.

V and J are TRBV9 and TRBJ1-2; the D gene is possibly TRBD1 (5 bases). Deletions cut 0 bases from V and 2 bases from J, with 5 bases between. The CDR3 is 13 amino acids. Germline loops: CDR1 SGDLS, CDR2 YYNGEE. The CDR3 nucleotides read TGTGCCAGCAGCGTAGGACAGAACTATGGCTACACCTTC. Translating gives CASSVGQNYGYTF.

The DNA for the CDR3 is TGCGCCAGCAGCTTGCTAGCGGGGAACACAGATACGCAGTATTTT. Protein product: CASSLLAGNTDTQYF. The chain is built from TRBV5-1 and TRBJ2-3; 9 bases are shared with TRBD2. CDR1 and CDR2 from the germline V gene are SGHRS and YFSETQ. The CDR3 runs 15 residues. The V and J ends lost 1 base and 2 bases, in that order; junction bases with no gene match: 2.

The V and J genes are TRBV7-8 and TRBJ1-5, with D perhaps TRBD1 (6 bases). Germline V gives CDR1 SGHVS, CDR2 FQNEAQ. This CDR3 comprises 15 residues. Deletions cut 4 bases from V and 0 bases from J, with 10 bases between. The CDR3 protein is CASSWRGYSNQPQHF. DNA of the CDR3: TGTGCCAGCAGCTGGAGGGGGTATAGCAATCAGCCCCAGCATTTT.

Points on this clone: The same CDR3 is also encoded by other DNA sequences in this sample. V usage is TRBV6-6 and J usage is TRBJ2-3, with 9 bases fitting TRBD1. This CDR3 has 16 amino acids. The V gene's germline CDR1 is MNHNY and CDR2 SVGAGI (reference sequence). With 2 bases clipped from V and 1 base from J, the junction kept 4 bases outside the gene matches. The CDR3 reads CASSYAGQGRTDTQYF. CDR3 DNA: TGTGCCAGCAGTTACGCCGGACAGGGGCGCACAGATACGCAGTATTTT.

The V call is TRBV27, the J call TRBJ2-7; 7 bases line up with TRBD2. V dropped 6 bases and J dropped 0; count of bases not matched to a gene: 5. CDR3 length equals 14 residues. The V gene's germline CDR1 is MNHEY and CDR2 SMNVEV (reference sequence). The CDR3 nucleotides are TGTGCCAGCAGGAGGACTAGTAGCTCCTACGAGCAGTACTTC. Its translation is CASRRTSSSYEQYF.

This CDR3 is CASSLGARNTEAFF. As DNA, the CDR3 is TGTGCCAGCAGCTTGGGGGCCCGTAACACTGAAGCTTTCTTT. V and J are TRBV5-4 and TRBJ1-1; D ambiguous. The CDR3 sequence is 14 residues long. V shed 0 bases and J shed 2 bases, with 8 bases lying between them. CDR1 SGHNT and CDR2 YYREEE come from the germline V gene (reference sequence).

The chain carries TRBV5-8 and TRBJ2-3; D perhaps matches TRBD2 (5 bases). V gave up 4 bases and J gave up 0 bases, with 12 bases separating them. The CDR3 is 15 residues long. Germline assignment: CDR1 SGHTS and CDR2 YDEGEE. CDR3 protein: CASSRRGMSTDTQYF. CDR3 in DNA: TGTGCCAGCAGCCGGAGAGGGATGAGCACAGATACGCAGTATTTT.

The chain couples TRBV19 to TRBJ2-7, with TRBD2 matching over 11 bases. Germline lookup yields CDR1 LNHDA and CDR2 SQIVND (reference sequence). Losses at the gene ends were 3 bases for V and 6 bases for J; bases not matched to a gene: 7. The CDR3 is 15 residues long. The DNA for the CDR3 is TGTGCCAGTAGTATCCATAGCGGGAGGGTTGCCGAGCAGTACTTC. Translated, it gives CASSIHSGRVAEQYF.

This clone was observed a single time. This rearrangement joins TRBV15 to TRBJ2-2; a possible D gene is TRBD1 (7 bases). Between the trimmed V and J ends, which lost 5 bases and 4 bases, there was a span of 11 bases. Germline CDR1 is LNHNV and CDR2 is YYDKDF (reference sequence). This CDR3 contains 14 residues. In DNA form, the CDR3 reads TGTGCCACCAGCGTCCAGGGGGGCACCGGGGAGCTGTTTTTT. Its translation: CATSVQGGTGELFF.

The chain recombines TRBV4-1 with TRBJ1-1, with 7 positions matching TRBD1. The CDR3 length is 14 residues. Unmatched junction bases numbered 7, after V lost 4 bases and J lost 5 bases. Germline V lookup: CDR1 MGHRA, CDR2 YSYEKL. In DNA, the CDR3 is TGCGCCAGCAGCCTGCGCACAGGGGAGACTGAAGCTTTCTTT. Its translation is CASSLRTGETEAFF.

The J gene is TRBJ1-2, the V gene TRBV25-1; D may be TRBD1 (5 bases). The germline gives CDR1 MGHDK, CDR2 SYGVNS. This CDR3 has 14 residues. V lost 6 bases and J 4 bases, leaving 15 bases between the germline ends. CDR3 in amino acids: CASRGSGTGYGYTF. The CDR3 nucleotides are TGTGCCAGCAGAGGCTCCGGGACTGGCTATGGCTACACCTTC.

V and J are TRBV11-1 and TRBJ2-3; D remains ambiguous. Trimming took off 5 bases at V and 2 bases at J, with 2 bases between the two ends. CDR1 is SGHAT and CDR2 is FQDESV in the germline V gene (reference sequence). The CDR3 is 11 residues long. In DNA form, the CDR3 reads TGTGCCAGCAGCGTCACAGATACGCAGTATTTT. This sequence encodes CASSVTDTQYF.

The chain combines TRBV15 with TRBJ1-2; a possible D gene is TRBD1 (6 bases). The V and J ends lost 1 base and 4 bases respectively, with 19 bases between them. CDR1 LNHNV and CDR2 YYDKDF come from the germline V gene (reference sequence). The CDR3 consists of 17 residues. CDR3 sequence reads: CATSRGSSGAAPYGYTF. The CDR3 DNA follows: TGTGCCACCAGCAGAGGTTCCTCAGGGGCTGCTCCCTATGGCTACACCTTC.

The V call is TRBV19, the J call TRBJ1-3; a weak D match, TRBD1 (6 bases). From germline, CDR1 is LNHDA and CDR2 SQIVND (reference sequence). The CDR3 extends over 21 amino acids. The V gene lost 3 bases and the J gene lost 0 bases, with 27 bases spanning the gap. The CDR3 loop is CASSIQEFSTYGTSSGNTIYF. CDR3 DNA: TGTGCCAGTAGTATCCAGGAGTTCTCGACTTATGGGACAAGCTCTGGAAACACCATATATTTT.

The chain uses TRBV5-6 and TRBJ2-5; D uncertain. TRBJ2-7 matches the DNA end more closely, so the J call is doubtful. Germline values: CDR1 SGHDT, CDR2 YYEEEE. This CDR3 has 13 amino acids. DNA of the CDR3: TGTGCCAGCAGCTTGACCGGTTTTCACGAGCAGTACTTC. This encodes CASSLTGFHEQYF.

There are a few counts of this clone. This sequence joins TRBV10-3 and TRBJ1-3; D not certain. V was pared by 8 bases and J by 0 bases, with 8 bases between. The CDR3 is made up of 13 amino acids. The germline V gene encodes CDR1 ENHRY and CDR2 SYGVKD. The CDR3 nucleotides are TGTGCCATCCTGGAGAGCTCTGGAAACACCATATATTTT. It yields the protein CAILESSGNTIYF.

The rearrangement links TRBV7-2 to TRBJ1-5; D not certain. Germline loops: CDR1 SGHTA, CDR2 FQGNSA. V was shortened by 0 bases and J by 6 bases, with 15 bases between the two germline ends. The CDR3 length is 16 residues. CDR3 DNA: TGTGCCAGCAGCTTAGCGATGGGAAATCGCCGTCAGCCCCAGCATTTT. Translating it yields CASSLAMGNRRQPQHF.

V usage is TRBV7-2 and J usage is TRBJ2-7; 7 bases line up with TRBD1. The J segment lost 2 bases and the V segment lost 3 bases, leaving 4 bases of the junction unmatched. This CDR3 spans 14 amino acids. Looked up from germline, CDR1 is SGHTA and CDR2 is FQGNSA. The DNA of the CDR3 is TGTGCCAGCAGCTTTAGGCAGGGGGCCTACGAGCAGTACTTC. Protein: CASSFRQGAYEQYF.

The CDR3 is CASSGTGTLNTEAFF. As DNA, the CDR3 is TGTGCCAGCTCTGGGACAGGGACTTTGAACACTGAAGCTTTCTTT. The rearrangement joins TRBV10-3 to TRBJ1-1, with 9 bases lining up with TRBD1. Unmatched junction bases numbered 9, after V lost 10 bases and J lost 0 bases. This CDR3 is built from 15 residues. Germline lookup yields CDR1 ENHRY and CDR2 SYGVKD.

This chain uses TRBV2 with TRBJ2-2; perhaps TRBD1 as D (6 bases). V gave up 8 bases and J gave up 6 bases, with 13 bases separating them. The CDR3 sequence is 13 residues long. Germline assignment: CDR1 SNHLY and CDR2 FYNNEI. CDR3 bases: TGTGCCAGCGGTTACAGGGCCCCCGGGGAGCTGTTTTTT. This codes for CASGYRAPGELFF. Full variable domain (rest looked up from reference TRBV2 and TRBJ2-2): EPEVTQTPSHQVTQMGQEVILRCVPISNHLYFYWYRQILGQKVEFLVSFYNNEISEKSEIFDDQFSVERPDGSNFTLKIRSTKLEDSAMYFCASGYRAPGELFFGEGSRLTVL.

The chain carries TRBV7-9 and TRBJ2-5; D may be TRBD1 or TRBD2 (5 bases each). The CDR3 sequence is 14 residues long. The germline gives CDR1 SEHNR, CDR2 FQNEAQ (reference sequence). V was cut by 5 bases and J by 1 base, with 11 bases left in between. The CDR3 DNA follows: TGTGCCAGCAGCCAACTGGGGGTCCAAGAGACCCAGTACTTC. Translated: CASSQLGVQETQYF.

The V and J genes are TRBV7-3 and TRBJ2-2, with 7 bases fitting TRBD2. The CDR3 has 15 residues. Trimming at V came to 5 bases and at J to 3 bases, leaving 6 bases not matched to a gene. The V gene's germline CDR1 is SGHTA and CDR2 FQGTGA. The CDR3, as DNA: TGTGCCAGCAGCCTGGGGGAGGGCTACACCGGGGAGCTGTTTTTT. Translated: CASSLGEGYTGELFF.

V gene TRBV6-9 combines with J gene TRBJ1-1; D is uncertain. From germline, CDR1 is MNHGY and CDR2 SVAAGI. The V and J ends lost 3 bases and 1 base respectively, with 21 bases between them. The length of the CDR3 is 18 residues. This chain's CDR3 is CASSYPIPTLTENTEAFF. The CDR3 coding sequence is TGTGCCAGCAGTTACCCAATCCCTACCCTGACGGAGAACACTGAAGCTTTCTTT.

The chain links TRBV19 to TRBJ2-7; perhaps TRBD1 as D (5 bases). Trimming took 3 bases from V and 4 from J, leaving 7 bases between them. The CDR3 contains 12 residues. Germline CDR1 is LNHDA and CDR2 is SQIVND (reference sequence). As DNA, the CDR3 is TGTGCCAGTAGTATCGCAGGGTACGAGCAGTACTTC. It is translated as CASSIAGYEQYF.

V and J are TRBV5-1 and TRBJ2-7; 8 nucleotides align to TRBD1. Germline CDR1 reads SGHRS; CDR2 reads YFSETQ. Germline trimming cut 4 bases from V and 7 bases from J; bases unmatched to any gene: 7. CDR3 length: 13 residues. Here the CDR3 reads CASSRDRRREQYF. The CDR3 DNA reads as TGCGCCAGCAGCCGGGACAGGAGAAGAGAGCAGTACTTC.

This chain joins TRBV6-1 and TRBJ2-7; perhaps D is TRBD1 or TRBD2 (5 bases each). CDR3 size: 11 residues. Germline V CDR1 and CDR2: MNHNS, SASEGT. CDR3 in amino acids: CATRGVDEQYF. The CDR3 DNA reads TGTGCTACTCGGGGCGTCGACGAGCAGTACTTC.

The chain joins TRBV7-9 to TRBJ2-5, with TRBD2 matching over 7 bases. The DNA end is a closer match to TRBJ2-7, so the J assignment may be wrong. This CDR3 comprises 15 residues. The germline V gene has CDR1 SEHNR and CDR2 FQNEAQ (reference sequence). The DNA for the CDR3 is TGTGCCAGCAGCAGGGGACGGACTAGCTCCTACGAGCAGTACTTC. It specifies CASSRGRTSSYEQYF.

This chain links TRBV30 with TRBJ1-2, with TRBD1 matching over 7 bases. V was clipped by 0 bases and J by 4 bases; unmatched bases: 5. This CDR3 is built from 14 residues. The germline gives CDR1 GTSNPN, CDR2 SVGIG (reference sequence). CDR3 DNA sequence: TGTGCCTGGAGTGTTCTGGGACAGTCCTATGGCTACACCTTC. Its translation is CAWSVLGQSYGYTF.

The gene calls are TRBV5-1 and TRBJ2-5; tentative D call: TRBD1 (6 bases). This CDR3 spans 14 amino acids. Between the trimmed V and J ends, which lost 5 bases and 2 bases, there was a span of 13 bases. CDR1 SGHRS and CDR2 YFSETQ come from the germline V gene. The CDR3 nucleotides read TGCGCCAGCAGGCCACAGGGAGCTCAAGAGACCCAGTACTTC. Encoded protein: CASRPQGAQETQYF.

This chain uses TRBV10-3 with TRBJ2-3; tentative D call: TRBD2 (7 bases). Germline values: CDR1 ENHRY, CDR2 SYGVKD. V was pared by 4 bases and J by 3 bases, with 14 bases between. CDR3 length equals 15 residues. As DNA, the CDR3 is TGTGCCATCAGTGTGGGGGGGCCTAAGACAGATACGCAGTATTTT. Translation: CAISVGGPKTDTQYF.

The V and J genes are TRBV5-4 and TRBJ2-3; D is undetermined. Germline CDR1 and CDR2: SGHNT and YYREEE (reference sequence). The length of the CDR3 is 13 residues. Trimming cost V 4 bases and J 4 bases, with 10 bases left between them. This CDR3 reads CASSPESADTQYF. CDR3 DNA sequence: TGTGCCAGCAGCCCGGAGAGCGCAGATACGCAGTATTTT.